This T cell receptor (gamma chain) derives from a study of Vγ9Vδ2 T cells in congenital toxoplasmosis (dated by TCRdb to about 2021). General notes on the study: IgG, IgM and IgA serology, Western blot and an in-house interferon-gamma release assay were used to diagnose congenital toxoplasmosis. Infant repertoires were sequenced at 2 months after birth and at 1 year of age. Gamma and delta chain CDR3 repertoires of sorted blood gammadelta T cells were compared between congenitally T. gondii-infected and uninfected infants. At 2 months, TCR sequencing included roughly five infected and 10 uninfected infants, and at 1 year it included 3 infected and 4 uninfected infants. Overall results and qualifications from the work: Both infected and uninfected infants showed high prevalence of a public TRGV9 clonotype. Two months was the earliest age with enough suitable sample material for TCR repertoire analysis, so newborn repertoires were not sequenced. Germline-encoded fetal-type TRDV2 CDR3 sequences seemed to be more prevalent in infected than in uninfected 2-month-old infants, with an in utero expansion footprint being suggested. At 2 months, infected infants appeared to have fewer N additions in TRGV9 and TRDV2 CDR3s than uninfected infants, particularly in TRDV2-TRDJ1 sequences. Repertoire differences between infected and uninfected infants were less clearly seen at 1 year of age than at 2 months.

Note on this clone: Which antigen it targets is not known. No base-level quality is on record; no much larger clone is a single base apart.

cDNA was made by template-switch reverse transcription with TRGC- and TRDC-specific primers in one tube, using SuperScript II. The TRGC primer was designed to bind both the TRGC1 and TRGC2 constant genes. The KAPA Real-Time Library Amplification Kit was used for TRG and TRD amplification, and AMPure XP bead purification was performed between steps. Illumina sequencing adapters were added by index PCR using the Nextera XT Index Kit. Sequencing of TRG and TRD amplicons was performed on an Illumina MiSeq with the V2 300 kit, and 150 bp paired-end reads were generated. Processing in the source paper ran as follows. Before any further analysis, FastQC version 0.11.8 was used to assess read quality. Reads were mapped to GenBank TRG or TRD reference genes, and MiXCR version 3.0.3 was used to assemble CDR3 sequences. Default MiXCR settings were kept, except that 3 rather than 5 consecutive nucleotides were used to assemble TRDD gene segments. N additions, CDR3 length, J segment length and clonotype sharing between samples were computed with VDJtools version 1.2.1. CDR3 sequences that were out of frame or contained stop codons were left out of the analysis. Infant repertoires were compared for overlap with previously published fetal, cord blood and adult blood Vgamma9Vdelta2 repertoires. Identical DNA sequences were merged into single rows after TCRdb reprocessed the public reads with CATT. The V and J calls were determined by TCRdb, not by the authors. Across this sample there are 320 or so gamma-chain clones, with around 24% seen only once. The ten largest clones take up approximately 28% of the sample.

The same treatment, consisting of spiramycin and/or pyrimethamine plus sulfadiazine plus folinic acid, was given to mothers of infected and uninfected infants alike. Every infant, whether infected or uninfected, was delivered at term after more than 37 weeks of gestation. Approximately 0.97 mL of blood was used to isolate PBMCs by Lymphoprep gradient centrifugation, after which the PBMCs were cryopreserved in liquid nitrogen and shipped to Belgium. After thawing, PBMCs were labeled with Zombie NIR viability dye and stained with CD3, TCR gammadelta, Vgamma9 and Vdelta2 antibodies. Sorting of CD3+ TCRgammadelta+ T cells was performed on a FACSAria III, with a mean purity of 98%. For each sample, RNA was extracted from approximately 9,200 sorted gammadelta T cells with the RNeasy Micro Kit. The infants were born to mothers who were enrolled with primary T. gondii infection during pregnancy. Peripheral blood samples from the infants were taken at an outpatient microbiology and virology center in Pavia, Italy.

CDR1 and CDR2 are read off the germline V gene (reference sequence) as GITISATS and ISYDGTV. The germline V end is reduced by 2 bases and the J end by 2 bases; junction bases left unmatched: 9. The CDR3, from cysteine to phenylalanine, totals 15 residues. Only the CDR3 part of the read is kept: 45 bases, read in frame from the first base. The specimen was gamma-delta T cells from blood. This sequence uses TRGV9 and TRGJ1 or TRGJ2. The receptor was derived from a child under 10 years old born to a mother with Toxoplasma gondii infection during pregnancy, either congenitally infected or uninfected (not recorded which). The CDR3 loop reads CALWEADLYYYKKLF. The DNA reads TGTGCCTTGTGGGAGGCTGACCTTTATTATTATAAGAAACTCTTT.